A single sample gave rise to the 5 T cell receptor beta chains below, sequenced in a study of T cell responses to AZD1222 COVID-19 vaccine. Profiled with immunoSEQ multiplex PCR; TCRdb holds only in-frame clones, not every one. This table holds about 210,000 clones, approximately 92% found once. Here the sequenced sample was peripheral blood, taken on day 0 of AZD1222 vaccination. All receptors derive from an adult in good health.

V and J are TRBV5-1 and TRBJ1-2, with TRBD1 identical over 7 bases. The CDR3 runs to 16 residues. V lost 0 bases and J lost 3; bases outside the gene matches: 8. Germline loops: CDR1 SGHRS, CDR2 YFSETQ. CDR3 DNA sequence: TGCGCCAGCAGCTTGGCCTATATAGGGGGCGACTATGGCTACACCTTC. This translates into CASSLAYIGGDYGYTF.

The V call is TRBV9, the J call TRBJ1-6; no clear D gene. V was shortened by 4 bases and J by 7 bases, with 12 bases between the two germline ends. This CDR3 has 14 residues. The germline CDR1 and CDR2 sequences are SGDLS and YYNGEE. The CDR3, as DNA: TGTGCCAGCAGCCCTATGAAGATGAATTCACCCCTCCACTTT. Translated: CASSPMKMNSPLHF.

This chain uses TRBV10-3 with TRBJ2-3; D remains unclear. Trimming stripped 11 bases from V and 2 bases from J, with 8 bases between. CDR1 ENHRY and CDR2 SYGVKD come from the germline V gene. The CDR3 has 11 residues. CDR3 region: CAARTTDTQYF. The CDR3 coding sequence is TGTGCCGCCCGAACCACAGATACGCAGTATTTT.

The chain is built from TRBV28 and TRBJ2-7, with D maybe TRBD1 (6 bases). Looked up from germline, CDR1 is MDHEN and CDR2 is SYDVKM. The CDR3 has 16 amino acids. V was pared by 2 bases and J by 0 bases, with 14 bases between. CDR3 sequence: CASSLTGRGNSYEQYF. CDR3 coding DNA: TGTGCCAGCAGTTTAACAGGGAGAGGCAACTCCTACGAGCAGTACTTC.

In DNA form, the CDR3 reads TGTGCCAGCAGCTTAATGAAACCGGGACAGGGCACCTACGAGCAGTACTTC. Translation gives CASSLMKPGQGTYEQYF. This chain links TRBV7-8 with TRBJ2-7, with 9 nucleotides matching TRBD1. Germline assignment: CDR1 SGHVS and CDR2 FQNEAQ. The CDR3 is made up of 17 amino acids. With 2 bases clipped from V and 2 bases from J, the junction kept 10 bases outside the gene matches.